The entry that follows covers one T cell receptor beta chain sequence. The record originates from a study of radiation and T cells in renal cell carcinoma. Measured with immunoSEQ multiplex PCR; TCRdb has only the in-frame clones, and not every one. The table includes around 130,000 clones, approximately 80% detected once. The time point here: blood 2 weeks post-SBRT. Indicated treatment: 15 Gy SBRT to primary tumor, nephrectomy 4 weeks later. This renal cell carcinoma was of the clear cell type. The CDR3 spans 15 residues. This sample comprised blood, obtained from a patient whose treatment included radiotherapy and nephrectomy. This chain uses TRBV21-1 with TRBJ2-1; the listed D gene, TRBD1, was not tested against the DNA. TRBV21-1 is reported as a pseudogene. This receptor was obtained from an older woman with renal cell carcinoma. CDR3 sequence reads: CASSKWGWIYNEQFF. Written as DNA, the CDR3 is TGTGCCAGCAGCAAATGGGGCTGGATCTACAATGAGCAGTTCTTC.